The 9 T cell receptor beta chains below come from one sample, sequenced in a study of human T cells and chemical hapten exposure. Time point reported: patch test 1, 2 weeks after DPC sensitization. Treatment noted: therapeutic diphenylcyclopropenone sensitization with weekly scalp DPC. A single record per CDR3 protein comes from TCRdb applying MiXCR to the RACE reads. This table has 350,000 or so distinct CDR3 sequences, under 9% appearing once. The sequencing used whole blood, collected in connection with sensitization to the hapten diphenylcyclopropenone (DPC). All receptors derive from a woman aged 18-30 years with alopecia areata. Some clones in this sample may be carry-over from other donors' samples.

In its sample, this clonotype was seen many times. The genes are TRBV6-6 and TRBJ2-3, with D unclear. The CDR3 contains 14 residues. Trimming removed 6 bases at V and 0 bases at J, with 10 bases between. Germline V gene data show CDR1 as MNHNY and CDR2 as SVGAGI (reference sequence). The CDR3 loop reads CASRFRVSTDTQYF. The CDR3 bases are TGTGCCAGCAGATTCAGAGTCAGCACAGATACGCAGTATTTT.

The rearrangement joins TRBV7-9 to TRBJ1-4; D gene unclear. Trimming shortened V by 5 bases and J by 5 bases, and 3 bases separated the two germline ends. The CDR3 contains 11 residues. CDR1 is SEHNR and CDR2 is FQNEAQ in the germline V gene (reference sequence). CDR3 DNA sequence: TGTGCCAGCAGCATAAATGAAAAACTGTTTTTT. This translates into CASSINEKLFF.

The chain uses TRBV14 and TRBJ2-1; no reliable D call. Germline CDR1 reads SGHDN; CDR2 reads FVKESK. Trimming removed 4 bases at V and 0 bases at J, with 4 bases between. The CDR3 length is 13 residues. The CDR3 spells CASSPRSYNEQFF. The CDR3 nucleotides are TGTGCCAGCAGCCCTCGCTCCTACAATGAGCAGTTCTTC.

This clonotype was found a few times. The chain is built from TRBV7-9 and TRBJ2-3; 7 bases map to TRBD1. CDR3 length equals 14 residues. Trimming removed 5 bases from V and 5 bases from J; junction bases left unmatched: 7. CDR1 is SEHNR, CDR2 FQNEAQ, per germline (reference sequence). CDR3 residues: CASSRDSRRDTQYF. The CDR3 region has the DNA TGTGCCAGCAGCCGGGACAGCCGCAGAGATACGCAGTATTTT.

This clonotype was picked up many times. CDR3 sequence (DNA): TGTGCCAGCAGTTTGATTGACTGGAGCCGAGGCTACACCTTC. It is translated as CASSLIDWSRGYTF. The chain uses TRBV28 and TRBJ1-2; D gene ambiguous. V lost 3 bases and J lost 8, with 16 bases in between. Germline CDR1 MDHEN, CDR2 SYDVKM. CDR3 length: 14 amino acids.

This clonotype has a handful of counts. The V gene is TRBV20-1, the J gene TRBJ1-1; 10 bases match TRBD1. CDR1 DFQATT and CDR2 SNEGSKA come from the germline V gene (reference sequence). This CDR3 has 15 amino acids. With 0 bases clipped from V and 5 bases from J, the junction kept 6 bases outside the gene matches. CDR3 sequence reads: CSARDNPGQGTEAFF. The CDR3 DNA reads TGCAGTGCTAGAGACAACCCGGGACAGGGGACTGAAGCTTTCTTT.

This clonotype was seen more than once but under ten times. The chain has TRBV5-1 and TRBJ2-7; 9 bases line up with TRBD2. CDR1 and CDR2 (germline): SGHRS, YFSETQ. The junction had 6 bases not matched to a gene; V was cut back by 1 base and J by 4 bases. This CDR3 region has 15 residues. Written as DNA, the CDR3 is TGCGCCAGCAGCTTGATTGCGGGGGGGCGTTACGAGCAGTACTTC. This sequence encodes CASSLIAGGRYEQYF.

This clonotype came up many times. The rearrangement joins TRBV10-3 to TRBJ2-7; no reliable D call. Trimming removed 5 bases from V and 0 bases from J, with 2 bases in between. CDR1 and CDR2 (germline): ENHRY, SYGVKD. This CDR3 comprises 11 residues. CDR3 region: CAISSSYEQYF. The CDR3 DNA is TGTGCCATCAGTAGCTCCTACGAGCAGTACTTC.

A few counts support this clonotype. The chain joins TRBV7-9 to TRBJ2-1; 9 bases are a match to TRBD2. This CDR3 comprises 15 residues. V was pared by 6 bases and J by 8 bases, with 11 bases of the junction left unmatched. CDR1 and CDR2 (germline): SEHNR, FQNEAQ (reference sequence). The CDR3 loop is CASSHVLAGMDEQFF. CDR3 sequence (DNA): TGTGCCAGCAGTCATGTACTAGCGGGTATGGATGAGCAGTTCTTC.